This T cell receptor beta chain emerged from a study of spatial heterogeneity in lung cancer (dated by TCRdb to the late 2010s). Looking at the study overall: Beta-chain transcripts were consistently detected in greater numbers than alpha-chain transcripts, which likely reflects a higher abundance of beta-chain transcripts. In the raw uncorrected reads, each unique combination of TCR and UMI appeared more than ten times on average. The study quantitatively compared TCR alpha and beta repertoires across multiple tumor regions, matched nontumor lung and blood in non-small cell lung cancer. Nonsynonymous mutation counts, determined by whole-exome sequencing of tumor tissue, were related to TCR repertoire features. Both alpha and beta chains were TCR-sequenced in samples taken at surgery, namely 220 tumor regions, around 64 matched nontumor lung samples and 56 PBMC samples.

This clonotype is medium-sized (0.01 to 0.1%) in its sample. The target of this receptor is not known. Base quality data are lacking; no much larger clone is found one base away. This beta chain appears as a stray read in a library generated for alpha chains; its size is not informative. Library prep was done by 5' RACE. The sample was run on a NextSeq 500. To allow correction of PCR and sequencing errors, the TCR library protocol tagged every TCR cDNA molecule with a unique molecular identifier. On the study's bioinformatics: Decombinator tools were used for TCR identification, UMI-based error correction and CDR3 extraction. TCRs above a frequency of 2 per 1,000, corresponding to the top 1% of the tumor frequency distribution, were defined as expanded. Renyi diversity was calculated using the R vegan package after each repertoire was subsampled 100 times to 5,000 TCRs. CDR3 similarity networks were built from amino acid triplet string-kernel similarity, connecting CDR3s with pairwise similarity above 0.82. Using fastp at Q25 and MiXCR, TCRdb reprocessed the public reads and kept productive beta chains. When rows share a CDR3 protein, they turn into one entry using the most common DNA and genes. TCRdb, rather than the study authors, made the V and J calls. The sample records roughly 4,800 distinct CDR3 sequences, approximately 16% of which are singletons. The ten top clones hold 20% to 25% of the sample.

The CDR3 runs 17 residues from the cysteine to the phenylalanine. Solely the CDR3 DNA is kept, with 51 bases framed from the first base. CDR1 MNHEY and CDR2 SMNVEV are derived from the germline V gene (reference sequence). V and J are trimmed by 0 bases and 4 bases, and the gene matches miss 8 bases of the junction. The time point tag for this specimen amounts to: sample taken at primary tumor resection. For TCR sequencing, whole RNA was extracted from tumor and nontumor lung tissue, or from cryopreserved PBMC samples, and no cell sorting was done. Donors were some 78 patients with early-stage, untreated non-small cell lung cancer from the lung TRACERx cohort. Only patients with enough RNA available from two or more tumor regions were chosen for TCR sequencing. A lung pathologist reviewed the tumor and adjacent nontumor lung specimens before the specimens were selected. Paper-wide results and their limitations: Additional single-cell paired TCR alpha and beta sequencing was considered necessary to confirm, at a functional level, the hypothesis that regional TCRs recognize regional mutations.

The origin of this receptor is a male donor with early-stage non-small cell lung cancer. Sample: normal lung tissue next to the tumor, taken at surgery. The sequence joins TRBV27 to TRBJ1-5, and TRBD1 matches 8 of the central bases. The DNA sequence reads TGTGCCAGCAGTTTATCGGGAGGGGGGACAGGAAATCAGCCCCAGCATTTT. Translation gives CASSLSGGGTGNQPQHF.